A selection of T cell receptor beta chains follows, all from one sample in a study of molecular identifiers for immune sequencing clone quantification. TCRdb re-analysed the PCR reads in MiXCR, keeping a single row per CDR3 protein. Among more than 300,000 distinct CDR3 sequences listed, around 21% were seen once. The sample consisted of naive CD8+ T cells from blood, with Jurkat cell RNA spiked in. These receptors all stem from a human donor in good health. Some libraries in this study had Jurkat cell RNA spiked in. Both conserved end residues are part of each CDR3. D genes are given only for firm matches. The size entry is marked missing in some rows and otherwise reads once, few, many or a size class.

CDR3nt,CDR3aa,j_gene,v_gene,abundance,d_gene
TGTGCCAGCAGTTTTTGGCAGATTAGCACCGGGGAGCTGTTTTTT,CASSFWQISTGELFF,TRBJ2-2,TRBV12-3/TRBV12-4,-,-
TGTGCCAGCAGTAGGGACAGATCCACGGGGAATGAGCAGTTCTTC,CASSRDRSTGNEQFF,TRBJ2-1,TRBV6-4,many,TRBD1
TGTGCCAGCAGCACCGCCGGGACAGGTCACATGGATACGCAGTATTTT,CASSTAGTGHMDTQYF,TRBJ2-3,TRBV11-2,many,TRBD1
TGTGCCAGCAGCGTAGCGCGGAACTCTGGGGCCAACGTCCTGACTTTC,CASSVARNSGANVLTF,TRBJ2-6,TRBV9,few,-
TGCAGTGCTAGCGGGCTGGGGGACCAGCCCCAGCATTTT,CSASGLGDQPQHF,TRBJ1-5,TRBV20-1,many,-
TGCAGCGTGGACCGGGACACCACAGATACGCAGTATTTT,CSVDRDTTDTQYF,TRBJ2-3,TRBV29-1,many,-
TGTGCCTGGATCGAAATGGAGATGAACACTGAAGCTTTCTTT,CAWIEMEMNTEAFF,TRBJ1-1,TRBV30,many,-
TGTGCCAGCAGCTACGGACTAGCGCCCGAGACCCAGTACTTC,CASSYGLAPETQYF,TRBJ2-5,TRBV7-6,many,TRBD2
TGCGCCAGCAGCTTGGAGGCGGGGGGACAAGAGACCCAGTACTTC,CASSLEAGGQETQYF,TRBJ2-5,TRBV5-1,many,TRBD2
TGTGCCAGCAGTGGGGGTAGAATAGGACAGTCGTATGGCTACACCTTC,CASSGGRIGQSYGYTF,TRBJ1-2,TRBV12-3/TRBV12-4,many,-
TGCAGTGCTAGAGATGACAGTCGCCCGTCGGATGAGCAGTACTTC,CSARDDSRPSDEQYF,TRBJ2-7,TRBV20-1,many,-
TGTGCCAGCAGTCCGGGACTAGCGGGAGAGGATGGGCAGTTCTTC,CASSPGLAGEDGQFF,TRBJ2-1,TRBV12-3/TRBV12-4,once,TRBD2
TGCGCCAGCAGCTCCGGCCAAAGACAGGGTGGCACTGAAGCTTTCTTT,CASSSGQRQGGTEAFF,TRBJ1-1,TRBV4-3,many,TRBD1
TGTGCCAGCAGTTTCCTCTCTAGCGGGATTTACAATGAGCAGTTCTTC,CASSFLSSGIYNEQFF,TRBJ2-1,TRBV28,many,TRBD2
TGTGCCAGCAGGTCGACAGGCTCCTACGAGCAGTACTTC,CASRSTGSYEQYF,TRBJ2-7,TRBV28,many,-
TGTGCCAGCAGCCCAGGGAATGAGCAGTCCTTC,CASSPGNEQSF,TRBJ2-1,TRBV7-2,-,-
TGCAGTGCTAGAGATAGAAGGGTATCGAACACCGGGGAGCTGTTTTTT,CSARDRRVSNTGELFF,TRBJ2-2,TRBV20-1,-,-
TGTGCCAGCAGCCGGCGGGCGAACACCGGGGAGCTGTTTTTT,CASSRRANTGELFF,TRBJ2-2,TRBV7-2,-,-
TGTGCCAGCCCCTGGGGCAGGGGCTACGAGCAGTACTTC,CASPWGRGYEQYF,TRBJ2-7,TRBV3-1,few,-
TGTGCCAGCCGGGACAGGGCAGATACGCAGTATTTT,CASRDRADTQYF,TRBJ2-3,TRBV28,many,TRBD1
TGTGCCAGCCGACTGACCGGGGGAGACCAGTACTTC,CASRLTGGDQYF,TRBJ2-5,TRBV5-4,many,-
TGTGCCAGCAGTTTTTTTTCCGGGACTAGCTCCCTGATTTACACCGGGGAGCTGTTTTTT,CASSFFSGTSSLIYTGELFF,TRBJ2-2,TRBV6-5,many,TRBD2
TGCGCCAGCAGCCGGTTCTGGCCAGGACAACGCACAGATACGCAGTATTTT,CASSRFWPGQRTDTQYF,TRBJ2-3,TRBV4-3,many,-
TGCGCCAGCAGCCAAGAATCGGGGACCAACGAGCAGTACTTC,CASSQESGTNEQYF,TRBJ2-7,TRBV4-3,-,-
TGCGCCAGCAGCGCCGGGACAGGTACCTACGAGCAGTACTTC,CASSAGTGTYEQYF,TRBJ2-7,TRBV5-1,many,TRBD1
TGTGCCAGCGGGAGCTTAGGGTCCTACGAGCAGTACTTC,CASGSLGSYEQYF,TRBJ2-7,TRBV14,many,-
TGTGCCAGCAGTTTGGGAGCGGGATTGAGCACAGATACGCAGTATTTT,CASSLGAGLSTDTQYF,TRBJ2-3,TRBV28,many,TRBD2
TGTGCCAGCAGAAACCGGGGACAGCCACATTTTGAGCAGTTCTTC,CASRNRGQPHFEQFF,TRBJ2-1,TRBV6-5,few,TRBD1
TGCGCCAGCGGCTTGACGCTGACCCCAGCCTCCTACGAGCAGTACTTC,CASGLTLTPASYEQYF,TRBJ2-7,TRBV5-1,few,-
TGTGCCAGCAGTTACAGGGACCTGGGTGTGGGCACTGAAGCTTTCTTT,CASSYRDLGVGTEAFF,TRBJ1-1,TRBV6-5,many,-
TGTGCCTGGAGTTCCGGGGGCGAAACTGAAGCTTTCTTT,CAWSSGGETEAFF,TRBJ1-1,TRBV30,many,-
TGTGCCAGCAGTTCCGGTCTCGGACTTACAGATACGCAGTATTTT,CASSSGLGLTDTQYF,TRBJ2-3,TRBV27,many,-
TGTGCCTGGAGTTCTCAGGGTTACTACAATGAGCAGTTCTTC,CAWSSQGYYNEQFF,TRBJ2-1,TRBV30,many,-
TGTGCCTGGATGGGGACAGGGCTAGTATTCACTGAAGCTTTCTTT,CAWMGTGLVFTEAFF,TRBJ1-1,TRBV30,many,TRBD1
TGTGCCAGCAGCCCCCGGGGGGGGGGTGGTACGCAGTATTTT,CASSPRGGGGTQYF,TRBJ2-3,TRBV7-6,-,TRBD2
TGTGCCAGCAGTTTATGGGACACCGAGACGAGCATTCAGTACTTC,CASSLWDTETSIQYF,TRBJ2-4,TRBV28,many,-
TGTGCCAGCAGTACAGCCAGTGAGTTTGGAAACACCATATATTTT,CASSTASEFGNTIYF,TRBJ1-3,TRBV7-9,few,-
TGTGCCAGCAGTTTGACAGGGCCGAAAGAGACCCAGTACTTC,CASSLTGPKETQYF,TRBJ2-5,TRBV6-2/TRBV6-3,few,TRBD1
TGTGCTAGCACCCCCCACGCGGGACAGGGGTTTAAGACCCAGTACTTC,CASTPHAGQGFKTQYF,TRBJ2-5,TRBV7-7,many,TRBD1
TGTGCCAGCAGTCCCAGGGAGGGACTCTCCTACGAGCAGTACTTC,CASSPREGLSYEQYF,TRBJ2-7,TRBV27,many,TRBD2